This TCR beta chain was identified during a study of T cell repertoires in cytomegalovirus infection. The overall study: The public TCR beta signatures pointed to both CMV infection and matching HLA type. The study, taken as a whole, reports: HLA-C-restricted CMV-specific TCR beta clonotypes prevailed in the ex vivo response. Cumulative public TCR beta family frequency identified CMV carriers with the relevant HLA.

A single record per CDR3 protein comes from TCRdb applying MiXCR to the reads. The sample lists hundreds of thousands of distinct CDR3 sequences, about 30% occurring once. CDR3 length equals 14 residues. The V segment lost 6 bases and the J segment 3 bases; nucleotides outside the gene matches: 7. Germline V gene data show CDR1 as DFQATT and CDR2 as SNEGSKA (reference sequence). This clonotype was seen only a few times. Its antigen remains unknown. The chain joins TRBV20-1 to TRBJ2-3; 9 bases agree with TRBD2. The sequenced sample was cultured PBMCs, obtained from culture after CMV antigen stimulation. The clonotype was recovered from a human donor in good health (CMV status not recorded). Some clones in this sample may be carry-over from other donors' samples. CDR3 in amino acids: CSAGAGGLTDTQYF. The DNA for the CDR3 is TGCAGTGCCGGAGCGGGAGGATTAACAGATACGCAGTATTTT.